What follows are 21 T cell receptor beta chains derived from one specimen sequenced in a study of post-analysis software for immune sequencing data. Study-level findings and limits: Patients showed TRBV5-6, TRBV5-1 and TRBV20-1 among five TRBV segments more frequent than in controls.

For these TCRs, the target antigens are not known. TCR beta cDNA libraries included unique molecular identifiers. TCRdb re-derived calls from the PCR reads in MiXCR, one entry per CDR3 protein. This table holds around 710,000 distinct CDR3 sequences, around 46% found once. The specimen was blood. The receptors derive from a girl between 10 and 17 years old with multiple sclerosis.

V gene TRBV29-1 combines with J gene TRBJ2-1, with D unclear. Gene TRBJ2-7 matches the end of the DNA better, so the J call may be wrong. There are 12 residues in the CDR3. Per the germline V gene, CDR1 is SQVTM and CDR2 is ANQGSEA. The CDR3 is CSVEGAFNEQYF. The CDR3 nucleotides are TGCAGCGTTGAAGGAGCGTTCAATGAGCAGTACTTC.

Only one count was recorded for this clonotype. This sequence joins TRBV7-9 and TRBJ2-4, with 11 positions matching TRBD2. The assigned J gene may be wrong: the sequence end matches TRBJ2-7 better. The length of the CDR3 is 16 residues. The germline gives CDR1 SEHNR, CDR2 FQNEAQ (reference sequence). The CDR3 reads CASSSPTSGSNHEQYF. The CDR3 DNA is TGTGCCAGCAGCTCGCCAACTAGCGGGAGTAACCACGAGCAGTACTTC.

The chain has TRBV6-2 or TRBV6-3 and TRBJ2-4; no firm D call. The J call may not be correct, given that the DNA end is closer to TRBJ2-7. Per the germline V gene, CDR1 is MNHEY and CDR2 is SVGEGT. CDR3 size: 13 residues. The DNA for the CDR3 is TGTGCCAGCCGTCCGGCGGTCTCCTACGAGCAGTACTTC. Its protein product is CASRPAVSYEQYF.

The chain has TRBV7-8 and TRBJ2-5, with TRBD1 matching over 9 bases. The CDR3 runs 16 residues. Germline CDR1 is SGHVS and CDR2 is FQNEAQ. J was trimmed by 5 bases and V by 1 base; bases with no gene match: 8. The CDR3 DNA reads TGTGCCAGCAGCTTAGTGCCGGGACAGGGTTCCGAGACCCAGTACTTC. Protein sequence: CASSLVPGQGSETQYF.

The chain recombines TRBV20-1 with TRBJ2-3; 12 bases match TRBD2. CDR1 and CDR2 (germline): DFQATT, SNEGSKA (reference sequence). V was pared by 3 bases and J by 1 base, with 2 bases of the junction left unmatched. This CDR3 contains 15 residues. CDR3 coding DNA: TGCAGTGCTAGGACTAGCGGGAGAGGCACAGATACGCAGTATTTT. Its protein product is CSARTSGRGTDTQYF.

The genes are TRBV7-2 and TRBJ2-1, with D perhaps matching TRBD1 (6 bases). The V end was cut by 0 bases, the J end by 0 bases, with 9 bases between. The CDR3 covers 16 residues. The germline gives CDR1 SGHTA, CDR2 FQGNSA. The CDR3 region is CASSLAPGASYNEQFF. The CDR3 DNA is TGTGCCAGCAGCTTAGCCCCAGGGGCCTCCTACAATGAGCAGTTCTTC. Looking up the rest from reference TRBV7-2 and TRBJ2-1 gives the full variable domain: GAGVSQSPSNKVTEKGKDVELRCDPISGHTALYWYRQSLGQGLEFLIYFQGNSAPDKSGLPSDRFSAERTGGSVSTLTIQRTQQEDSAVYLCASSLAPGASYNEQFFGPGTRLTVL.

The CDR3 protein is CASSQAGTGANEKLFF. The CDR3, as DNA: TGCGCCAGCAGCCAAGCTGGTACGGGCGCTAATGAAAAACTGTTTTTT. The chain joins TRBV4-3 to TRBJ1-4; D gene uncertain. There are 16 residues in the CDR3. Germline-derived CDR1 and CDR2 are LGHNA and YSLEER. Trimming pared 1 base from V and 3 bases from J, leaving 12 bases between.

J is TRBJ2-1 and V is TRBV20-1, with TRBD2 as a possible D gene (6 bases). CDR3 length: 12 amino acids. V lost 1 base, J lost 10 bases, and 11 bases lay in between. Germline V gene data show CDR1 as DFQATT and CDR2 as SNEGSKA (reference sequence). The CDR3 loop reads CSARVLLAEQFF. The CDR3 DNA follows: TGCAGTGCTAGAGTCCTCCTAGCGGAGCAGTTCTTC.

The V gene is TRBV7-9, the J gene TRBJ2-7; no definite D call. The germline V gene has CDR1 SEHNR and CDR2 FQNEAQ (reference sequence). CDR3 size: 15 residues. V lost 5 bases to trimming and J lost 2 bases, with 16 bases between them. CDR3 in amino acids: CASSPEPRRPYEQYF. As DNA, the CDR3 is TGTGCCAGCAGCCCCGAGCCCCGTAGACCCTACGAGCAGTACTTC.

The chain couples TRBV20-1 to TRBJ2-3, with D unresolved. This CDR3 has 14 amino acids. V was trimmed by 2 bases and J by 3 bases, leaving 12 bases between them. In germline, CDR1 is DFQATT, CDR2 SNEGSKA (reference sequence). For the CDR3, the DNA is TGCAGTGCTAGACTACGAGCTGATACAGATACGCAGTATTTT. It codes for CSARLRADTDTQYF.

The genes are TRBV6-1 and TRBJ2-5, with D perhaps TRBD2 (7 bases). With 5 bases removed from V and 3 bases from J, the gap between germline ends came to 19 bases. CDR3 length: 16 residues. CDR1 and CDR2 (germline): MNHNS, SASEGT. This chain's CDR3 is CASSFLGGGSEETQYF. The CDR3 bases are TGTGCCAGCAGTTTCCTGGGGGGCGGGAGCGAAGAGACCCAGTACTTC.

This chain uses TRBV7-2 with TRBJ2-4; D gene ambiguous. The CDR3 is 13 amino acids. Looked up from germline, CDR1 is SGHTA and CDR2 is FQGNSA. V lost 5 bases, J lost 6 bases, and 11 bases lay in between. DNA of the CDR3: TGTGCCAGCAGCCTTGACGCTGTAAACATTCAGTACTTC. Its translation is CASSLDAVNIQYF.

V and J are TRBV20-1 and TRBJ1-5, with D hard to call. Trimming shortened V by 0 bases and J by 1 base, and 13 bases separated the two germline ends. This CDR3 has 16 residues. Germline V gene data show CDR1 as DFQATT and CDR2 as SNEGSKA (reference sequence). The CDR3 is CSARDSTLGSNQPQHF. In DNA, the CDR3 is TGCAGTGCTAGAGATTCGACCCTGGGAAGCAATCAGCCCCAGCATTTT.

This chain joins TRBV6-5 and TRBJ1-5; no reliable D call. This CDR3 region has 15 residues. Germline CDR1 reads MNHEY; CDR2 reads SVGAGI. The V and J ends lost 5 bases and 4 bases respectively, with 15 bases between them. DNA for the CDR3: TGTGCCAGCAGTCCTACCAGGAGTATAAATCAGCCCCAGCATTTT. Amino acids: CASSPTRSINQPQHF.

The chain has TRBV28 and TRBJ2-4; no clear D. The J call may be wrong; the DNA end is better matched by TRBJ2-7. Germline V gene sequence: CDR1 MDHEN, CDR2 SYDVKM. The CDR3 is made up of 12 amino acids. CDR3 in DNA: TGTGCCAGCAGTGATCCACCCTACGAGCAGTACTTC. Protein: CASSDPPYEQYF.

Of note for this clonotype: This may arise from a read error, as a much more abundant clone is one base away. The rearrangement links TRBV20-1 to TRBJ1-1; possibly TRBD1 for D (6 bases). Germline loops: CDR1 DFQATT, CDR2 SNEGSKA (reference sequence). CDR3 length: 13 residues. V lost 4 bases, J lost 8 bases, and 17 bases lay in between. The DNA of the CDR3 is TGCAGTGCTATAGAACAGGGAGATCTAGAAGCTTTCTTT. Its protein product is CSAIEQGDLEAFF.

This sequence joins TRBV11-2 and TRBJ2-7; TRBD2 agrees at 9 bases. Looked up from germline, CDR1 is SGHAT and CDR2 is FQNNGV. Trimming cost V 0 bases and J 6 bases; bases outside gene matches: 9. There are 16 residues in the CDR3. Written as DNA, the CDR3 is TGTGCCAGCAGCTTAGAGCTAGCGGGAATAGCATCCGAGCAGTACTTC. Protein: CASSLELAGIASEQYF.

Concerning this clonotype: The junction departs from the called germline gene at one end, perhaps through a read error. The chain couples TRBV20-1 to TRBJ1-2; D might be TRBD1 (5 bases). CDR3 length: 14 amino acids. Looked up from germline, CDR1 is DFQATT and CDR2 is SNEGSKA (reference sequence). The CDR3 loop is CSAIPSGTNYSYTF. In nucleotides, the CDR3 is TGCAGTGCTATTCCCTCCGGGACTAACTATAGCTACACCTTC.

This sequence joins TRBV20-1 and TRBJ2-3; possibly TRBD1 for D (5 bases). The end of the DNA aligns better with TRBJ1-5, so the J call may be wrong. Germline CDR1 is DFQATT and CDR2 is SNEGSKA (reference sequence). The CDR3 runs 14 residues. CDR3 region: CSATRDRYNQPQHF. As DNA, the CDR3 is TGCAGTGCGACCCGGGACCGATACAATCAGCCCCAGCATTTT.

This clonotype has a handful of counts. The V and J genes are TRBV7-8 and TRBJ2-7; 9 bases are a match to TRBD1. Gene TRBJ2-5 matches the end of the DNA better, so the J call may be wrong. CDR1 and CDR2 from the germline V gene are SGHVS and FQNEAQ. The CDR3 is made up of 15 amino acids. CDR3 loop: CASSPDRGDTETQYF. The CDR3 DNA follows: TGTGCCAGCAGCCCAGACAGGGGGGATACAGAGACCCAGTACTTC.

In this sample, this clonotype turned up a few times. The chain joins TRBV6-2 or TRBV6-3 to TRBJ2-7; no clear D. CDR3 size: 12 residues. Germline lookup yields CDR1 MNHEY and CDR2 SVGEGT. V was cut by 2 bases and J by 5 bases, with 7 bases left in between. The CDR3 DNA sequence: TGTGCCAGCAGTTACGTGGGCCACGAGCAGTACTTC. Protein sequence: CASSYVGHEQYF.